This T cell receptor (beta chain) is from a study of regulatory T cells in long-lasting Graves disease. This clonotype was counted a few times. The germline CDR1 and CDR2 sequences are LNHDA and SQIVND (reference sequence). This CDR3 contains 17 residues. V lost 7 bases to trimming and J lost 6 bases; unmatched junction nucleotides: 16. To make TCR beta libraries, researchers used iRepertoire HTBI primers and Arm-PCR of CDR3 regions. MiXCR, applied by TCRdb to the multiplex PCR reads, yields one record per CDR3 protein. The data contain around 460,000 distinct CDR3 sequences, 14% of them singletons. Time point here: newly diagnosed GD, antithyroid drugs for less than 3 months. From RNA extracted from PBMCs, the TCR library was made. In addition, the sample was reused for a study of T cells in Graves' hyperthyroidism and ophthalmopathy.

The source is a woman aged 45-60 years with Graves disease. The rearrangement joins TRBV19 to TRBJ2-1; 9 nucleotides align to TRBD1. The specimen was peripheral blood mononuclear cells (PBMCs), collected at new diagnosis, from a patient treated with antithyroid drugs. The CDR3 sequence is CASTRGLGDRVSNEQFF. DNA of the CDR3: TGTGCCAGTACACGGGGCCTGGGGGACAGGGTAAGCAATGAGCAGTTCTTC.